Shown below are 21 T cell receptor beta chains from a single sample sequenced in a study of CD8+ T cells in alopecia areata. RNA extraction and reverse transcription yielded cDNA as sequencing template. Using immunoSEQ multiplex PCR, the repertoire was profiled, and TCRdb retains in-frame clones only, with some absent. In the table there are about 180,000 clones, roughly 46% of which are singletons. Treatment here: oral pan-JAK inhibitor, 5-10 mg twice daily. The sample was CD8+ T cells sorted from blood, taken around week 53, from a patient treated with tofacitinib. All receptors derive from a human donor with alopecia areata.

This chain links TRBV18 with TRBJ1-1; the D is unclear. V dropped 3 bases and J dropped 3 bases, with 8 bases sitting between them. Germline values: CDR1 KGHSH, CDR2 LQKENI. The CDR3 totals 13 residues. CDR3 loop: CASSPPRDTEAFF. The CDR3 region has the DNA TGTGCCAGCTCACCTCCGCGGGACACTGAAGCTTTCTTT.

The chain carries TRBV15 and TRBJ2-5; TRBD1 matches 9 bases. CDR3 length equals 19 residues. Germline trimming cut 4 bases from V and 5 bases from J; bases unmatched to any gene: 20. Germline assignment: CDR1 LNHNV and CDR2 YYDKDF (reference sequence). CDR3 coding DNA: TGTGCCACCAGCATACAAGGCCCAAGGGACAGGGAAATTGGGGAGACCCAGTACTTC. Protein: CATSIQGPRDREIGETQYF.

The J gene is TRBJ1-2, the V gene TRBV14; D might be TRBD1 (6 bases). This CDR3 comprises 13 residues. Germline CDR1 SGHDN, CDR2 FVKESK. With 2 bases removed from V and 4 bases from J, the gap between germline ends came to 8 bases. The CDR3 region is CASSQTGPYGYTF. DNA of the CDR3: TGTGCCAGCAGCCAAACAGGGCCCTATGGCTACACCTTC. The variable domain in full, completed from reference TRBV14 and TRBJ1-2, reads EAGVTQFPSHSVIEKGQTVTLRCDPISGHDNLYWYRRVMGKEIKFLLHFVKESKQDESGMPNNRFLAERTGGTYSTLKVQPAELEDSGVYFCASSQTGPYGYTFGSGTRLTVV.

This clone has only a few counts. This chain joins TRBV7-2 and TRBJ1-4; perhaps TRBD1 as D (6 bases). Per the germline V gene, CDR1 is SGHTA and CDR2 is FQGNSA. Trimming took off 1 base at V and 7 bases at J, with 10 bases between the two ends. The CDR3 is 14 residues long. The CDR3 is CASSLDREGEKLFF. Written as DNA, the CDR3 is TGTGCCAGCAGCTTAGACAGGGAGGGTGAAAAACTGTTTTTT.

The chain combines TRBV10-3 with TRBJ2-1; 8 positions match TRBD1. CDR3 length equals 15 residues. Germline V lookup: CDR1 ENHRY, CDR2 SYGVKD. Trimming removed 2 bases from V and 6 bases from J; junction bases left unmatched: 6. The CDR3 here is CAISEDRGVGNEQFF. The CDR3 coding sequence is TGTGCCATCAGTGAGGACAGGGGTGTAGGCAATGAGCAGTTCTTC.

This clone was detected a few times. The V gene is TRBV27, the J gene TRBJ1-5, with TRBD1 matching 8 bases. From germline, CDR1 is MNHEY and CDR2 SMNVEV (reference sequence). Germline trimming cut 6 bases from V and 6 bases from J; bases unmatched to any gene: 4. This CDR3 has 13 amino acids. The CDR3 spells CASSQDRAQPQHF. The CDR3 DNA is TGTGCCAGCAGCCAGGACAGGGCTCAGCCCCAGCATTTT.

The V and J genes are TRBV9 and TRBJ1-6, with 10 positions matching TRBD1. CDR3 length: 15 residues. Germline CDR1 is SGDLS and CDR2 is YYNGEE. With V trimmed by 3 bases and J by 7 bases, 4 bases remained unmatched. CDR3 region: CASSAGTGANSPLHF. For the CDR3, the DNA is TGTGCCAGCAGCGCCGGGACAGGGGCGAATTCACCCCTCCACTTT.

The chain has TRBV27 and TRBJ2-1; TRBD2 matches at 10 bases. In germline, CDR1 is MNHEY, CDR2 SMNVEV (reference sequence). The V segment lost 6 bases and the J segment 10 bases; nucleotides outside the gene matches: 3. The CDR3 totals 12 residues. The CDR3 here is CASSSSGGEQFF. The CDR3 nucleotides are TGTGCCAGCAGCTCTAGCGGGGGAGAGCAGTTCTTC.

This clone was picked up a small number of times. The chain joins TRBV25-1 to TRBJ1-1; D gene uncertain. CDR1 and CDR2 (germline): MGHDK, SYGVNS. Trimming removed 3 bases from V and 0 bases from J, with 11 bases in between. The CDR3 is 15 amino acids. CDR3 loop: CASSDPGSMNTEAFF. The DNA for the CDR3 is TGTGCCAGCAGTGATCCCGGGAGCATGAACACTGAAGCTTTCTTT.

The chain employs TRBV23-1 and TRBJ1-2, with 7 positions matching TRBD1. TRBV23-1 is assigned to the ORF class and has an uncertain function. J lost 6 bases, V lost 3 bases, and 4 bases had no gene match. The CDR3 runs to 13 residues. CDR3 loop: CASSQATGNGYTF. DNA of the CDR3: TGCGCCAGCAGTCAGGCGACAGGGAATGGCTACACCTTC.

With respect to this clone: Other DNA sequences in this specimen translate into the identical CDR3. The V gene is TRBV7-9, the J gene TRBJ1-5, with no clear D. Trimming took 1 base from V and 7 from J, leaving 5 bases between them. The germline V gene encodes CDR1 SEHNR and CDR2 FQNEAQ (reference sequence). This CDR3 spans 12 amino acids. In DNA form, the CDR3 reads TGTGCCAGCAGCTTAGGTGACCAGCCCCAGCATTTT. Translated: CASSLGDQPQHF.

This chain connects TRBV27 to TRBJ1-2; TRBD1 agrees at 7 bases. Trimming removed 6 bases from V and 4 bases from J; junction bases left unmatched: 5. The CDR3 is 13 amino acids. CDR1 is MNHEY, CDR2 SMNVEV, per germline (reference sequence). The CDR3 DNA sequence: TGTGCCAGCAGCGGGGACAGATCCTATGGCTACACCTTC. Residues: CASSGDRSYGYTF.

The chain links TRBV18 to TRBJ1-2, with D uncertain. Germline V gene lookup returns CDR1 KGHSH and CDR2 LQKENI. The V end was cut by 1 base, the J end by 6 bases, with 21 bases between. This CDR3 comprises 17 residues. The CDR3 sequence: CASSPLTEQPFSNGYTF. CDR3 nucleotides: TGTGCCAGCTCACCACTAACAGAACAGCCATTTTCTAATGGCTACACCTTC.

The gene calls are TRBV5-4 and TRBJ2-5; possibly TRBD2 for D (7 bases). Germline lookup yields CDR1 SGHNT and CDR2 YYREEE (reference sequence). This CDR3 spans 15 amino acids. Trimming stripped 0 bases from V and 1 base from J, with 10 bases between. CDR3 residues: CASSLEAGAQETQYF. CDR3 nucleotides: TGTGCCAGCAGCTTGGAGGCGGGGGCCCAAGAGACCCAGTACTTC.

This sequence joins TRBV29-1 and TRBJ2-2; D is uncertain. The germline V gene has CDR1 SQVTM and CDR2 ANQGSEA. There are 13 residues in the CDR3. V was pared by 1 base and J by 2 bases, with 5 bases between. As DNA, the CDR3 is TGCAGCGTTGAAGTGGGAAACACCGGGGAGCTGTTTTTT. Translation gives CSVEVGNTGELFF.

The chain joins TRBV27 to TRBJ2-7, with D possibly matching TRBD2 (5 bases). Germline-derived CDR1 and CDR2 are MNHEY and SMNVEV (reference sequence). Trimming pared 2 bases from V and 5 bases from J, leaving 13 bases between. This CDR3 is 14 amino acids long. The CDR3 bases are TGTGCCAGCAGTTTAAGAGGGATTCTCAACGAGCAGTACTTC. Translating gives CASSLRGILNEQYF.

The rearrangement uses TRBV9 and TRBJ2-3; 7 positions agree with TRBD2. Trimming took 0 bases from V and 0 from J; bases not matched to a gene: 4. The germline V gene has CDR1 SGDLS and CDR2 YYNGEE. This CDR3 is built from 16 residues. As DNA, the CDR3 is TGTGCCAGCAGCGTAGTCGTGCGGGGGAGCACAGATACGCAGTATTTT. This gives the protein CASSVVVRGSTDTQYF.

The CDR3 DNA reads as TGTGCCAGCAGCTCCACCTCGGGGAGCGTATTCTACGAGCAGTACTTC. It specifies CASSSTSGSVFYEQYF. The V and J genes are TRBV5-6 and TRBJ2-5; tentative D call: TRBD2 (5 bases). Near its end, the DNA agrees better with TRBJ2-7, so the J call may be wrong. The CDR3 spans 16 residues. Germline V gene data show CDR1 as SGHDT and CDR2 as YYEEEE.

The CDR3 sequence: CASSLVWETQYF. The CDR3 nucleotides are TGTGCCAGCAGCTTAGTCTGGGAGACCCAGTACTTC. This chain joins TRBV11-2 and TRBJ2-5; no definite D call. This CDR3 is 12 amino acids long. Trimming took off 1 base at V and 5 bases at J, with 5 bases between the two ends. CDR1 and CDR2 (germline): SGHAT, FQNNGV.

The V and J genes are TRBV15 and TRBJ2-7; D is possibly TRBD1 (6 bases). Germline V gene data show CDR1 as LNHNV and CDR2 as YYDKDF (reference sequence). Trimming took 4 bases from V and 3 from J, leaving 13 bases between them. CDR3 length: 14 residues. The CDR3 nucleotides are TGTGCCACCAGCAAACAGGGTGAAGGCTACGAGCAGTACTTC. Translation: CATSKQGEGYEQYF.

The CDR3 is CASSYTGNTEAFF. In DNA, the CDR3 is TGTGCCAGCAGTTACACGGGGAACACTGAAGCTTTCTTT. V usage is TRBV6-5 and J usage is TRBJ1-1; no clear D. The CDR3 is 13 amino acids. Germline-derived CDR1 and CDR2 are MNHEY and SVGAGI. V was cut by 2 bases and J by 1 base, with 5 bases left in between.